The rows below give T cell receptor beta chains drawn from one sample of a study of T cell responses to AZD1222 COVID-19 vaccine. Sequenced by immunoSEQ multiplex PCR; TCRdb stores in-frame clones only, minus some. The table shows 84,000 or so clones, with approximately 86% occurring only once. The source was peripheral blood, collected on day 0 of MenACWY control vaccination. These receptors came from an adult in good health. Both conserved end residues are part of each CDR3. Each record gives: CDR3 protein, CDR3 DNA, D gene, clone size, V gene, J gene. D genes are given only for firm matches. The size field is filled for only some rows; it gives once, few, many or a size class.

CDR3: CASSQDRGDQPQHF
DNA: TGTGCCAGCAGCCAAGACAGGGGAGATCAGCCCCAGCATTTT
D: TRBD1
size: NA
V: TRBV7-9
J: TRBJ1-5

CDR3: CASSLGAGSSGNTIYF
DNA: TGTGCCAGCAGCCTTGGGGCGGGAAGCTCTGGAAACACCATATATTTT
D: NA
size: once
V: TRBV28
J: TRBJ1-3

CDR3: CASTVGGNLNTEAFF
DNA: TGTGCCAGCACCGTAGGGGGAAACTTGAACACTGAAGCTTTCTTT
D: NA
size: once
V: TRBV7-2
J: TRBJ1-1

CDR3: CASSLTGDYGYTF
DNA: TGTGCCAGCAGCTTGACAGGGGACTATGGCTACACCTTC
D: TRBD1
size: NA
V: TRBV5-4
J: TRBJ1-2

CDR3: CASSLARTGARRGGELFF
DNA: TGTGCCAGCAGCTTAGCCCGGACAGGGGCCAGGAGAGGCGGGGAGCTGTTTTTT
D: TRBD1
size: few
V: TRBV7-8
J: TRBJ2-2

CDR3: CAISETSGGRNQPQHF
DNA: TGTGCCATCAGTGAGACCTCAGGGGGTCGGAATCAGCCCCAGCATTTT
D: TRBD1
size: NA
V: TRBV10-3
J: TRBJ1-5

CDR3: CASSSFTAGGPEAFF
DNA: TGTGCCAGCAGTTCATTCACCGCAGGGGGCCCTGAAGCTTTCTTT
D: TRBD1
size: NA
V: TRBV6-5
J: TRBJ1-1

CDR3: CASSATGTGGALRYGYTF
DNA: TGTGCCAGCAGTGCGACGGGGACAGGGGGAGCCCTCCGGTATGGCTACACCTTC
D: TRBD1
size: NA
V: TRBV6-1
J: TRBJ1-2

CDR3: CASSSWTSGGITDTQYF
DNA: TGCGCCAGCAGCTCTTGGACTAGCGGGGGAATCACAGATACGCAGTATTTT
D: TRBD2
size: NA
V: TRBV5-1
J: TRBJ2-3

CDR3: CASSLGPGTGSVTGELFF
DNA: TGCGCCAGCAGCTTGGGCCCCGGGACAGGGAGTGTTACCGGGGAGCTGTTTTTT
D: TRBD1
size: NA
V: TRBV5-1
J: TRBJ2-2

CDR3: CASSQVRGHYEQYF
DNA: TGCGCCAGCAGCCAAGTCAGGGGGCATTACGAGCAGTACTTC
D: TRBD1
size: NA
V: TRBV10-1
J: TRBJ2-7

CDR3: CASSNRVAMGYTF
DNA: TGTGCCAGCAGTAACCGGGTCGCTATGGGCTACACCTTC
D: NA
size: NA
V: TRBV9
J: TRBJ1-2

CDR3: CASSQDLTGSQPQHF
DNA: TGTGCCAGCAGCCAAGATTTGACAGGGTCACAGCCCCAGCATTTT
D: TRBD1
size: NA
V: TRBV4-2
J: TRBJ1-5

CDR3: CASSPLAGTNTGELFF
DNA: TGTGCCAGCAGCCCCCTAGCGGGAACGAACACCGGGGAGCTGTTTTTT
D: TRBD2
size: NA
V: TRBV9
J: TRBJ2-2

CDR3: CASSYDGNYEQYF
DNA: TGTGCCAGCAGTTACGACGGGAACTACGAGCAGTACTTC
D: NA
size: NA
V: TRBV6-5
J: TRBJ2-7

CDR3: CASSLRQYVAGYTF
DNA: TGTGCCAGCAGTTTACGACAGTATGTGGCTGGCTACACCTTC
D: NA
size: NA
V: TRBV28
J: TRBJ1-2

CDR3: CASSLGGDGYTF
DNA: TGCGCCAGCAGCTTGGGAGGGGACGGCTACACCTTC
D: NA
size: NA
V: TRBV5-1
J: TRBJ1-2

CDR3: CASSLGTGGRINTGELFF
DNA: TGTGCCAGCAGTCTGGGAACGGGGGGCAGAATAAACACCGGGGAGCTGTTTTTT
D: NA
size: NA
V: TRBV6-6
J: TRBJ2-2

CDR3: CSVGGGAGYGYTF
DNA: TGCAGCGTTGGTGGGGGGGCTGGCTATGGCTACACCTTC
D: NA
size: NA
V: TRBV29-1
J: TRBJ1-2

CDR3: CASSQDRNSGAYNTQYF
DNA: TGTGCCAGCAGCCAAGATAGAAATAGCGGGGCCTACAATACGCAGTATTTT
D: TRBD2
size: NA
V: TRBV4-2
J: TRBJ2-3

CDR3: CASSPKAVDRSSNYGYTF
DNA: TGTGCCAGCTCACCCAAGGCAGTGGACAGAAGCTCCAACTATGGCTACACCTTC
D: NA
size: few
V: TRBV18
J: TRBJ1-2